Below, 26 T cell receptor beta chains from the same sample are listed, as sequenced in a study of control samples from healthy donors and cancer patients. TCRdb's copy holds only in-frame clones and misses some; the assay was immunoSEQ multiplex PCR. The sample lists 250,000 to 300,000 clones, roughly 82% occurring once. Sample: PBMCs. These receptors were taken from a woman in her fifties or sixties with lung cancer.

The gene calls are TRBV28 and TRBJ2-6, with D unresolved. Germline V gives CDR1 MDHEN, CDR2 SYDVKM. The CDR3 consists of 17 residues. Deletions cut 5 bases from V and 3 bases from J, with 17 bases between. In DNA, the CDR3 is TGTGCCAGCAGTGTGGCCGGAAATGGATTTGGGGCCAACGTCCTGACTTTC. This encodes CASSVAGNGFGANVLTF.

V usage is TRBV10-3 and J usage is TRBJ2-7; 11 nucleotides line up with TRBD1. Germline V gene data show CDR1 as ENHRY and CDR2 as SYGVKD. There are 15 residues in the CDR3. V lost 3 bases, J lost 5 bases, and 6 bases stayed unmatched. The CDR3 protein is CAISDRDRGSDEQYF. CDR3 DNA: TGTGCCATCAGTGACCGGGACAGGGGGTCCGACGAGCAGTACTTC.

This clone was seen only a few times. This chain joins TRBV28 and TRBJ2-1; D may be TRBD2 (6 bases). Germline V gene sequence: CDR1 MDHEN, CDR2 SYDVKM. The CDR3 is 20 residues long. V lost 3 bases and J lost 4, with 28 bases in between. The DNA for the CDR3 is TGTGCCAGCAGTTTCCCCCCGGGCTTGGGCGGGACGAGAAGGTACAATGAGCAGTTCTTC. The encoded protein is CASSFPPGLGGTRRYNEQFF.

Turning to this clone: Additional DNA sequences in this sample encode the identical CDR3. The chain combines TRBV6-5 with TRBJ2-7; no reliable D call. V was shortened by 5 bases and J by 4 bases, with 6 bases between the two germline ends. Germline assignment: CDR1 MNHEY and CDR2 SVGAGI. The CDR3 contains 11 residues. In nucleotides, the CDR3 is TGTGCCAGCAGTAACCTATACGAGCAGTACTTC. Translated: CASSNLYEQYF.

The genes are TRBV2 and TRBJ2-2; a possible D gene is TRBD2 (6 bases). This CDR3 comprises 15 residues. Germline CDR1 reads SNHLY; CDR2 reads FYNNEI. The V end was cut by 6 bases, the J end by 4 bases, with 15 bases between. Written as DNA, the CDR3 is TGTGCCAGCAGACTTCAGGGACTTACCACCGGGGAGCTGTTTTTT. As protein: CASRLQGLTTGELFF.

This clone was counted only a few times. The chain has TRBV28 and TRBJ1-3, with D hard to call. This CDR3 contains 11 residues. CDR1 is MDHEN, CDR2 SYDVKM, per germline. The V gene lost 6 bases and the J gene lost 9 bases, with 9 bases spanning the gap. CDR3 nucleotides: TGTGCCAGCAGGGGTGAAGCCACCATATATTTT. This sequence encodes CASRGEATIYF.

J is TRBJ1-1 and V is TRBV5-5; 12 bases align to TRBD1. CDR1 is SGHKS and CDR2 is YYEKEE in the germline V gene (reference sequence). Unmatched junction bases numbered 10, after V lost 4 bases and J lost 6 bases. The CDR3 has 16 amino acids. For the CDR3, the DNA is TGTGCCAGCAGCACGGGACAGGGGGCGATTTGGGCTGAAGCTTTCTTT. It specifies CASSTGQGAIWAEAFF. The full variable domain, completed using reference TRBV5-5 and TRBJ1-1, is DAGVTQSPTHLIKTRGQQVTLRCSPISGHKSVSWYQQVLGQGPQFIFQYYEKEERGRGNFPDRFSARQFPNYSSELNVNALLLGDSALYLCASSTGQGAIWAEAFFGQGTRLTVV.

This chain connects TRBV9 to TRBJ2-3; no definite D call. CDR3 length equals 18 residues. V dropped 4 bases and J dropped 0 bases, with 21 bases sitting between them. CDR1 SGDLS and CDR2 YYNGEE come from the germline V gene. This CDR3 reads CASSSPLAVGSSTDTQYF. In DNA, the CDR3 is TGTGCCAGCAGCTCCCCCCTGGCAGTTGGCTCCAGCACAGATACGCAGTATTTT.

The chain carries TRBV29-1 and TRBJ2-7, with D possibly TRBD1 on 5 matching bases. Trimming took 4 bases from V and 3 from J, leaving 10 bases between them. This CDR3 has 12 amino acids. CDR1 is SQVTM, CDR2 ANQGSEA, per germline. The CDR3 loop is CSVGQSYYEQYF. The CDR3 DNA is TGCAGCGTTGGACAGTCTTACTACGAGCAGTACTTC.

In this sample, this clone turned up many times. V and J are TRBV6-2 or TRBV6-3 and TRBJ1-5, with TRBD1 identical over 7 bases. This CDR3 region has 19 residues. The germline V gene encodes CDR1 MNHEY and CDR2 SVGEGT. After removal of 0 bases from V and 0 bases from J, the junction contained 11 bases not matched to a gene. The CDR3 spells CASSYSPGTVYYSNQPQHF. DNA of the CDR3: TGTGCCAGCAGTTACTCCCCCGGGACAGTCTATTATAGCAATCAGCCCCAGCATTTT.

The genes are TRBV7-9 and TRBJ1-2; 8 nucleotides line up with TRBD1. With 5 bases clipped from V and 2 bases from J, the junction kept 10 bases outside the gene matches. The CDR3 totals 16 residues. Germline CDR1 is SEHNR and CDR2 is FQNEAQ (reference sequence). The CDR3 DNA reads TGTGCCAGCAGCCCACGGTTGAGGACAGGGAACTATGGCTACACCTTC. It yields the protein CASSPRLRTGNYGYTF.

The chain carries TRBV15 and TRBJ2-1; 9 nucleotides align to TRBD2. The CDR3 has 15 residues. The V gene end was trimmed by 1 base and the J gene end by 5 bases; junction bases not matched to a gene: 3. The germline gives CDR1 LNHNV, CDR2 YYDKDF (reference sequence). Here the CDR3 reads CATSRGREGHNEQFF. CDR3 coding DNA: TGTGCCACCAGCAGAGGGCGGGAGGGCCACAATGAGCAGTTCTTC.

The rearrangement links TRBV12-3 or TRBV12-4 to TRBJ2-5; D ambiguous. V was shortened by 5 bases and J by 6 bases, with 13 bases between the two germline ends. This CDR3 region has 13 residues. The CDR3 spells CASSPRTAQTQYF. CDR3 DNA: TGTGCCAGCAGTCCCCGGACGGCCCAGACCCAGTACTTC.

About this clone: The same CDR3 is also encoded by other DNA sequences in this sample. V gene TRBV7-3 combines with J gene TRBJ2-2; no clear D gene. This CDR3 spans 12 amino acids. Per the germline V gene, CDR1 is SGHTA and CDR2 is FQGTGA. V was pared by 5 bases and J by 2 bases, with 3 bases between. The DNA of the CDR3 is TGTGCCAGCAGCCCAAACACCGGGGAGCTGTTTTTT. Protein: CASSPNTGELFF.

This clone was found once. The chain joins TRBV7-2 to TRBJ2-3; the D is unclear. This CDR3 is 12 amino acids long. Deletions cut 1 base from V and 6 bases from J, with 5 bases between. Looked up from germline, CDR1 is SGHTA and CDR2 is FQGNSA. CDR3 bases: TGTGCCAGCAGCTTAGATAAGGATACGCAGTATTTT. As protein: CASSLDKDTQYF.

This chain links TRBV5-4 with TRBJ1-4; D unclear. CDR3 length: 15 amino acids. V lost 4 bases to trimming and J lost 3 bases, with 13 bases between them. Germline V gene lookup returns CDR1 SGHNT and CDR2 YYREEE (reference sequence). The DNA for the CDR3 is TGTGCCAGCAGCCCCTCAGGAATAGCTAATGAAAAACTGTTTTTT. This encodes CASSPSGIANEKLFF.

The J gene is TRBJ2-1, the V gene TRBV10-1; D may be TRBD2 (6 bases). The germline V gene encodes CDR1 WNHNN and CDR2 SYGVQD (reference sequence). The CDR3 length is 14 residues. V was pared by 8 bases and J by 5 bases, with 16 bases between. The CDR3 sequence: CASRREIADNEQFF. The DNA of the CDR3 is TGCGCCAGCCGCCGGGAGATTGCTGACAATGAGCAGTTCTTC.

The J gene is TRBJ2-1, the V gene TRBV7-9, with 9 nucleotides matching TRBD2. Germline CDR1 is SEHNR and CDR2 is FQNEAQ (reference sequence). V lost 5 bases to trimming and J lost 7 bases; unmatched junction nucleotides: 9. The length of the CDR3 is 15 residues. The CDR3 spells CASSPRTSVGNEQFF. The CDR3 DNA reads TGTGCCAGCAGCCCGAGGACTAGCGTGGGGAATGAGCAGTTCTTC.

This clone has just a few counts. V and J are TRBV5-1 and TRBJ1-2; D is possibly TRBD1 (5 bases). Germline loops: CDR1 SGHRS, CDR2 YFSETQ. CDR3 length: 14 residues. Trimming removed 1 base at V and 5 bases at J, with 12 bases between. CDR3 protein: CASSLLGAPYGYTF. The CDR3 nucleotides read TGCGCCAGCAGCTTGCTAGGGGCGCCTTATGGCTACACCTTC.

CDR3 loop: CASSLGDGNYGYTF. The CDR3 DNA follows: TGCGCCAGCAGCTTGGGCGACGGGAACTATGGCTACACCTTC. The chain couples TRBV5-1 to TRBJ1-2; D gene ambiguous. V lost 0 bases to trimming and J lost 2 bases, with 8 bases between them. Germline assignment: CDR1 SGHRS and CDR2 YFSETQ. This CDR3 is 14 amino acids long.

This clone has only one observation. The chain combines TRBV30 with TRBJ2-1; D not resolved. Germline V gene sequence: CDR1 GTSNPN, CDR2 SVGIG (reference sequence). Trimming left V 5 bases short and J 0 bases short, with 11 bases between. The CDR3 totals 14 residues. CDR3 coding DNA: TGTGCCTGGGCCGGAGTAAGCTCCTACAATGAGCAGTTCTTC. It specifies CAWAGVSSYNEQFF.

The count of this clone is one. The chain links TRBV5-4 to TRBJ1-1, with TRBD1 matching 8 bases. The J segment lost 7 bases and the V segment lost 4 bases, leaving 6 bases of the junction unmatched. Germline CDR1 is SGHNT and CDR2 is YYREEE (reference sequence). The CDR3 contains 13 residues. The CDR3 bases are TGTGCCAGCAGCCTAGACAGGGGTGATGAAGCTTTCTTT. Amino acids: CASSLDRGDEAFF.

The chain is built from TRBV9 and TRBJ1-1; the D gene is possibly TRBD1 (5 bases). CDR1 SGDLS and CDR2 YYNGEE come from the germline V gene. The CDR3 is 13 residues long. With 4 bases removed from V and 5 bases from J, the gap between germline ends came to 12 bases. The CDR3 spells CASSIDSLTEAFF. In DNA, the CDR3 is TGTGCCAGCAGCATCGACAGTCTGACTGAAGCTTTCTTT.

This clone has a single count. The gene calls are TRBV28 and TRBJ1-1; the D is unclear. The CDR3 has 13 residues. Germline lookup yields CDR1 MDHEN and CDR2 SYDVKM. Trimming removed 6 bases from V and 2 bases from J, with 10 bases in between. The CDR3 DNA reads as TGTGCCAGCAGAATGAACCTAAACACTGAAGCTTTCTTT. It is translated as CASRMNLNTEAFF.

The chain couples TRBV18 to TRBJ1-1; 7 bases agree with TRBD1. The CDR3 spans 14 residues. Germline V gives CDR1 KGHSH, CDR2 LQKENI. V lost 6 bases, J lost 4 bases, and 8 bases stayed unmatched. For the CDR3, the DNA is TGTGCCAGCTCGGCAGGGGGTGAGGCCACTGAAGCTTTCTTT. It yields the protein CASSAGGEATEAFF.

V gene TRBV21-1 combines with J gene TRBJ2-7; TRBD1 was called by the table and not checked on the DNA. TRBV21-1 is designated a pseudogene. This CDR3 has 14 amino acids. DNA of the CDR3: TGTGCCAGCGACTCCCACAGGGTCTCCTACGAGCAGTACTTC. Translating it yields CASDSHRVSYEQYF.